This passage covers 30 T cell receptor beta chains from one sample sequenced in a study of PD-L1 blockade in urothelial cancer. Libraries were prepared by immunoSEQ multiplex PCR; TCRdb keeps only in-frame clonotypes and omits some of them. The sample includes some 40,000 clones, around four fifths of them seen just once. Regarding time point: pretreatment peripheral blood. The sample consisted of PBMCs, taken around atezolizumab (anti-PD-L1) treatment. These receptors all come from a man older than 75 with urothelial cancer.

The chain couples TRBV28 to TRBJ2-5, with D perhaps matching TRBD1 (5 bases). This CDR3 spans 14 amino acids. CDR1 and CDR2 from the germline V gene are MDHEN and SYDVKM. With 6 bases removed from V and 7 bases from J, the gap between germline ends came to 18 bases. The CDR3 DNA sequence: TGTGCCAGCAGCGATTCCAATCTAAGGGGGACCCAGTACTTC. This sequence encodes CASSDSNLRGTQYF.

This sequence joins TRBV5-1 and TRBJ2-7, with a tentative D call TRBD1 (6 bases). Germline lookup yields CDR1 SGHRS and CDR2 YFSETQ. The CDR3 consists of 14 residues. V was clipped by 2 bases and J by 0 bases, with 9 bases between them. Here the CDR3 DNA reads TGCGCCAGCAGCTTACAGGGCAGCTCCTACGAGCAGTACTTC. This encodes CASSLQGSSYEQYF. The variable domain in full, with the rest retrieved from reference TRBV5-1 and TRBJ2-7, is KAGVTQTPRYLIKTRGQQVTLSCSPISGHRSVSWYQQTPGQGLQFLFEYFSETQRNKGNFPGRFSGRQFSNSRSEMNVSTLELGDSALYLCASSLQGSSYEQYFGPGTRLTVT.

The chain recombines TRBV6-1 with TRBJ2-5; 7 bases are a match to TRBD2. Germline V CDR1 and CDR2: MNHNS, SASEGT. The V segment lost 7 bases and the J segment 3 bases; nucleotides outside the gene matches: 5. This CDR3 region has 13 residues. The CDR3 sequence: CASIRRGEETQYF. Written as DNA, the CDR3 is TGTGCCAGCATCCGTCGGGGGGAAGAGACCCAGTACTTC.

The rearrangement joins TRBV6-6 to TRBJ2-5; 9 bases map to TRBD2. V gave up 6 bases and J gave up 4 bases; unmatched junction bases: 3. Germline V gene lookup returns CDR1 MNHNY and CDR2 SVGAGI (reference sequence). This CDR3 is 13 amino acids long. The CDR3 nucleotides read TGTGCCAGCAGGGTAGCGGGAGTAGAGACCCAGTACTTC. Amino acids: CASRVAGVETQYF.

The chain combines TRBV13 with TRBJ1-3, with unresolved D. The V gene's germline CDR1 is PRHDT and CDR2 FYEKMQ (reference sequence). V lost 6 bases to trimming and J lost 0 bases, with 12 bases between them. This CDR3 spans 15 amino acids. This CDR3 reads CASSSSRSSGNTIYF. CDR3 nucleotides: TGTGCCAGCAGTTCCTCGAGGAGCTCTGGAAACACCATATATTTT.

The chain carries TRBV25-1 and TRBJ2-7, with TRBD2 matching over 8 bases. The germline V gene has CDR1 MGHDK and CDR2 SYGVNS. The V and J ends lost 0 bases and 9 bases, in that order; junction bases with no gene match: 10. The CDR3 has 15 residues. CDR3 sequence: CASSEYTSGLRMQYF. DNA for the CDR3: TGTGCCAGCAGTGAATACACTAGCGGTCTACGAATGCAGTACTTC.

The rearrangement uses TRBV28 and TRBJ2-7; D gene unclear. This CDR3 has 15 residues. The ends were cut back, 2 bases at V and 0 bases at J, with 11 bases in the middle. The germline gives CDR1 MDHEN, CDR2 SYDVKM. The CDR3 region has the DNA TGTGCCAGCAGTTTAGGTCAGGTGAGCTCCTACGAGCAGTACTTC. This gives the protein CASSLGQVSSYEQYF.

The V call is TRBV5-4, the J call TRBJ1-5, with a possible D match to TRBD1 (5 bases). Germline V CDR1 and CDR2: SGHNT, YYREEE (reference sequence). Trimming stripped 1 base from V and 9 bases from J, with 14 bases between. The CDR3 has 14 residues. The CDR3 region is CASSLKGAGGPQHF. In DNA form, the CDR3 reads TGTGCCAGCAGCTTGAAAGGGGCCGGCGGGCCCCAGCATTTT. Combining the CDR3 with reference TRBV5-4 and TRBJ1-5 gives the whole variable domain ETGVTQSPTHLIKTRGQQVTLRCSSQSGHNTVSWYQQALGQGPQFIFQYYREEENGRGNFPPRFSGLQFPNYSSELNVNALELDDSALYLCASSLKGAGGPQHFGDGTRLSIL.

This clone occurred once. V usage is TRBV19 and J usage is TRBJ1-2; 7 bases map to TRBD1. Germline trimming cut 6 bases from V and 1 base from J; bases unmatched to any gene: 23. The CDR3 spans 20 residues. Germline V CDR1 and CDR2: LNHDA, SQIVND (reference sequence). CDR3 coding DNA: TGTGCCAGTAGACTTACCGGGACAGAGACTCGAACCTCCCTTAACTATGGCTACACCTTC. Translated, it gives CASRLTGTETRTSLNYGYTF. Using reference TRBV19 and TRBJ1-2 for the parts outside the CDR3, the full variable domain is DGGITQSPKYLFRKEGQNVTLSCEQNLNHDAMYWYRQDPGQGLRLIYYSQIVNDFQKGDIAEGYSVSREKKESFPLTVTSAQKNPTAFYLCASRLTGTETRTSLNYGYTFGSGTRLTVV.

The rearrangement links TRBV11-3 to TRBJ2-7, with 9 bases identical to TRBD2. V lost 5 bases to trimming and J lost 3 bases; unmatched junction nucleotides: 8. CDR3 size: 15 residues. Germline-derived CDR1 and CDR2 are SGHNT and YENEEA. The CDR3 spells CASSAASGAIYEQYF. The CDR3 bases are TGTGCCAGCAGCGCCGCTAGCGGGGCGATCTACGAGCAGTACTTC.

This clone was found once. V usage is TRBV5-1 and J usage is TRBJ2-7; maybe TRBD2 (5 bases). The V end was cut by 2 bases, the J end by 2 bases, with 14 bases between. Germline CDR1 reads SGHRS; CDR2 reads YFSETQ. The CDR3 is 15 amino acids. CDR3 loop: CASSFLDSTTYEQYF. In nucleotides, the CDR3 is TGCGCCAGCAGCTTCCTGGACTCGACGACCTACGAGCAGTACTTC.

The rearrangement uses TRBV12-5 and TRBJ1-3; 11 bases match TRBD1. The length of the CDR3 is 18 residues. V shed 5 bases and J 2 bases; nucleotides not matched to a gene: 11. The germline CDR1 and CDR2 sequences are LGHNT and FRNRAP. The DNA for the CDR3 is TGTGCTAGTGGTGTTCCTAGGGGACAGGGGGTTACTGGAAACACCATATATTTT. This gives the protein CASGVPRGQGVTGNTIYF.

The chain uses TRBV27 and TRBJ1-5; 8 bases align to TRBD1. Germline values: CDR1 MNHEY, CDR2 SMNVEV (reference sequence). Trimming took 6 bases from V and 0 from J; bases not matched to a gene: 10. CDR3 length: 17 residues. Here the CDR3 reads CASSLPDRGYSNQPQHF. The CDR3 DNA follows: TGTGCCAGCAGCCTTCCCGACAGGGGTTATAGCAATCAGCCCCAGCATTTT.

The V gene is TRBV10-1, the J gene TRBJ2-7; 8 bases align to TRBD1. From germline, CDR1 is WNHNN and CDR2 SYGVQD (reference sequence). Trimming at V came to 6 bases and at J to 3 bases, leaving 7 bases not matched to a gene. This CDR3 is 14 amino acids long. The DNA for the CDR3 is TGCGCCAGCAGCCTGACAGGGGAATGCTACGAGCAGTACTTC. Its protein is CASSLTGECYEQYF.

The gene calls are TRBV10-3 and TRBJ1-2, with 11 bases fitting TRBD1. This CDR3 spans 16 amino acids. Germline V gene data show CDR1 as ENHRY and CDR2 as SYGVKD. Trimming took 2 bases from V and 8 from J; bases not matched to a gene: 10. In DNA, the CDR3 is TGTGCCATCAGTGAGGCTGGACAGGGGGCCTTGGGAGGCTACACCTTC. Amino acids: CAISEAGQGALGGYTF.

The chain joins TRBV6-6 to TRBJ2-1; D is undetermined. CDR3 size: 13 residues. Trimming took 2 bases from V and 8 from J, leaving 10 bases between them. Germline V gene data show CDR1 as MNHNY and CDR2 as SVGAGI (reference sequence). The CDR3 loop reads CASSYTNFDEQFF. DNA of the CDR3: TGTGCCAGCAGTTACACTAACTTCGATGAGCAGTTCTTC.

The CDR3 DNA is TGTGCCAGCAGTCGCGGAGGGACGGCGAACTATGGCTACACCTTC. It is translated as CASSRGGTANYGYTF. V usage is TRBV28 and J usage is TRBJ1-2, with D perhaps matching TRBD1 (5 bases). This CDR3 is built from 15 residues. Germline V gene lookup returns CDR1 MDHEN and CDR2 SYDVKM. The germline V and J ends were trimmed by 5 bases and 2 bases, with 15 bases remaining between them.

The V and J genes are TRBV10-1 and TRBJ1-2; D remains unclear. The CDR3 is 12 residues long. V was trimmed by 9 bases and J by 4 bases, leaving 12 bases between them. In germline, CDR1 is WNHNN, CDR2 SYGVQD (reference sequence). The CDR3 nucleotides are TGCGCCAGTGGGCCAGAGGGCTATGGCTACACCTTC. Protein sequence: CASGPEGYGYTF.

The chain carries TRBV5-1 and TRBJ2-7; 7 bases fit TRBD2. Germline CDR1 reads SGHRS; CDR2 reads YFSETQ. CDR3 length equals 14 residues. J gave up 2 bases and V 2 bases, and 4 bases lay outside the gene matches. The CDR3 here is CASSLDAGAYEQYF. CDR3 nucleotide sequence: TGCGCCAGCAGCTTAGATGCGGGGGCCTACGAGCAGTACTTC.

The genes are TRBV5-1 and TRBJ2-5, with TRBD2 matching over 9 bases. CDR1 SGHRS and CDR2 YFSETQ come from the germline V gene. The CDR3 covers 16 residues. J lost 5 bases, V lost 0 bases, and 8 bases had no gene match. The CDR3 sequence: CASSLARTSELETQYF. The CDR3 nucleotides read TGCGCCAGCAGCTTGGCTCGGACTAGCGAATTGGAGACCCAGTACTTC. Drawing the rest from reference TRBV5-1 and TRBJ2-5, the complete variable domain is KAGVTQTPRYLIKTRGQQVTLSCSPISGHRSVSWYQQTPGQGLQFLFEYFSETQRNKGNFPGRFSGRQFSNSRSEMNVSTLELGDSALYLCASSLARTSELETQYFGPGTRLLVL.

Of note for this clone: In the same sample, other DNA sequences code for this CDR3. The CDR3 protein is CASSRTGEETQYF. CDR3 DNA sequence: TGTGCCAGCAGTCGGACAGGGGAAGAGACCCAGTACTTC. The chain joins TRBV27 to TRBJ2-5, with 9 bases fitting TRBD1. Germline CDR1 is MNHEY and CDR2 is SMNVEV (reference sequence). V gave up 5 bases and J gave up 3 bases; unmatched junction bases: 1. This CDR3 is 13 amino acids long.

V gene TRBV5-6 combines with J gene TRBJ2-7; the D gene is possibly TRBD1 (7 bases). CDR3 size: 13 residues. CDR1 SGHDT and CDR2 YYEEEE come from the germline V gene. V lost 0 bases, J lost 6 bases, and 10 bases lay in between. The CDR3 DNA sequence: TGTGCCAGCAGCTTGGTTCAGGGGGGCGAGCAGTACTTC. The encoded protein is CASSLVQGGEQYF. The complete variable domain, with remaining parts taken from reference TRBV5-6 and TRBJ2-7, reads DAGVTQSPTHLIKTRGQQVTLRCSPKSGHDTVSWYQQALGQGPQFIFQYYEEEERQRGNFPDRFSGHQFPNYSSELNVNALLLGDSALYLCASSLVQGGEQYFGPGTRLTVT.

The V and J genes are TRBV30 and TRBJ1-2, with TRBD1 identical over 10 bases. This CDR3 region has 14 residues. V lost 2 bases and J lost 5; bases outside the gene matches: 5. Germline CDR1 is GTSNPN and CDR2 is SVGIG (reference sequence). The CDR3 sequence: CAWSRWDRGYGYTF. CDR3 coding DNA: TGTGCCTGGAGTCGTTGGGACAGGGGTTATGGCTACACCTTC.

V is TRBV7-9 and J is TRBJ2-1, with TRBD1 as a possible D gene (6 bases). CDR1 and CDR2 (germline): SEHNR, FQNEAQ (reference sequence). V dropped 3 bases and J dropped 6 bases, with 9 bases sitting between them. The CDR3 runs 13 residues. The CDR3, as DNA: TGTGCCAGCAGCTTGACGACAGGCAATGAGCAGTTCTTC. Its translation is CASSLTTGNEQFF.

This chain links TRBV28 with TRBJ2-7, with 9 positions matching TRBD1. CDR3 length: 12 residues. CDR1 is MDHEN and CDR2 is SYDVKM in the germline V gene. The trim removed 8 bases at V and 4 bases at J, leaving 3 bases unmatched. The CDR3 loop reads CASRDRAYEQYF. Written as DNA, the CDR3 is TGTGCCAGCCGGGACAGGGCTTACGAGCAGTACTTC.

The rearrangement joins TRBV11-2 to TRBJ2-4, with 9 bases identical to TRBD1. Germline trimming cut 5 bases from V and 3 bases from J; bases unmatched to any gene: 5. CDR1 and CDR2 (germline): SGHAT, FQNNGV. The CDR3 covers 15 residues. The CDR3 DNA reads TGTGCCAGCAGCCCACAGGGGGCAGGCAAAAACATTCAGTACTTC. Amino acids: CASSPQGAGKNIQYF.

V usage is TRBV10-3 and J usage is TRBJ2-7; 8 bases match TRBD1. The CDR3 extends over 15 amino acids. After removal of 6 bases from V and 3 bases from J, the junction contained 10 bases not matched to a gene. The germline gives CDR1 ENHRY, CDR2 SYGVKD. The CDR3 loop reads CAIRTEPGQGYEQYF. The CDR3 region has the DNA TGTGCCATCAGGACCGAACCTGGACAGGGCTACGAGCAGTACTTC.

The genes are TRBV30 and TRBJ2-7, with no clear D. Deletions cut 0 bases from V and 4 bases from J, with 13 bases between. The CDR3 runs 14 residues. Per the germline V gene, CDR1 is GTSNPN and CDR2 is SVGIG (reference sequence). The CDR3 spells CAWSVSSGRYEQYF. The DNA of the CDR3 is TGTGCCTGGAGTGTCTCGTCTGGTCGGTACGAGCAGTACTTC. The full variable domain, completed using reference TRBV30 and TRBJ2-7, is SQTIHQWPATLVQPVGSPLSLECTVEGTSNPNLYWYRQAAGRGLQLLFYSVGIGQISSEVPQNLSASRPQDRQFILSSKKLLLSDSGFYLCAWSVSSGRYEQYFGPGTRLTVT.

This clone was seen once. V is TRBV6-6 and J is TRBJ2-1, with 10 bases that match TRBD1. The CDR3 totals 16 residues. V trimming: 5 bases; J trimming: 5 bases; junction bases outside the gene matches: 9. Germline CDR1 is MNHNY and CDR2 is SVGAGI (reference sequence). The CDR3 protein is CASSGSGTGDHNEQFF. DNA for the CDR3: TGTGCCAGCAGTGGATCCGGGACAGGGGACCACAATGAGCAGTTCTTC.

The chain combines TRBV9 with TRBJ2-1, with 10 bases identical to TRBD2. Unmatched junction bases numbered 9, after V lost 4 bases and J lost 2 bases. CDR1 and CDR2 from the germline V gene are SGDLS and YYNGEE. The CDR3 runs 17 residues. The CDR3: CASSRLEREGAYNEQFF. The CDR3 DNA reads TGTGCCAGCAGCCGATTAGAGCGGGAGGGCGCCTACAATGAGCAGTTCTTC.